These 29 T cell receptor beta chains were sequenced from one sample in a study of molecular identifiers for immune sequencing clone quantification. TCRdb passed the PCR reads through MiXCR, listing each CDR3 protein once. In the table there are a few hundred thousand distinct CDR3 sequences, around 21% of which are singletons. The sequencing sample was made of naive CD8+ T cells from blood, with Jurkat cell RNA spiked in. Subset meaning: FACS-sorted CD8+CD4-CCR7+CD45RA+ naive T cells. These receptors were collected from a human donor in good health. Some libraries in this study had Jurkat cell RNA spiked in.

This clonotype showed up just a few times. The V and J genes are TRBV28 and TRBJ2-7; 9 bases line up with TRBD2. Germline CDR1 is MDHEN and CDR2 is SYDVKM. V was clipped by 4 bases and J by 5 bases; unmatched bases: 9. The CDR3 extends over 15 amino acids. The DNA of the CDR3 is TGTGCCAGCAGTTCCCCTATAGCGGGAGCGAACGAGCAGTACTTC. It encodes CASSSPIAGANEQYF. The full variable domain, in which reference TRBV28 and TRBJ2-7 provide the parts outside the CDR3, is DVKVTQSSRYLVKRTGEKVFLECVQDMDHENMFWYRQDPGLGLRLIYFSYDVKMKEKGDIPEGYSVSREKKERFSLILESASTNQTSMYLCASSSPIAGANEQYFGPGTRLTVT.

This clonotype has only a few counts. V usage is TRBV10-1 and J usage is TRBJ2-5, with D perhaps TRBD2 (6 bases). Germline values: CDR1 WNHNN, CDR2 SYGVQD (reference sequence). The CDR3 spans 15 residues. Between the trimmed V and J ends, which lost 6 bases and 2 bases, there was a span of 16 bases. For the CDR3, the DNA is TGCGCCAGCAGCCCTTCACTCGGGGGTCAAGAGACCCAGTACTTC. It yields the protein CASSPSLGGQETQYF.

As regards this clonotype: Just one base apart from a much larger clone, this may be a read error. CDR3 loop: CASSFGEGAGNEQFF. The DNA of the CDR3 is TGTGCCAGCAGCTTTGGCGAGGGGGCCGGCAATGAGCAGTTCTTC. This rearrangement joins TRBV7-6 to TRBJ2-1; TRBD1 aligns across 7 bases. Unmatched junction bases numbered 8, after V lost 3 bases and J lost 6 bases. This CDR3 comprises 15 residues. Germline V lookup: CDR1 SGHVS, CDR2 FNYEAQ.

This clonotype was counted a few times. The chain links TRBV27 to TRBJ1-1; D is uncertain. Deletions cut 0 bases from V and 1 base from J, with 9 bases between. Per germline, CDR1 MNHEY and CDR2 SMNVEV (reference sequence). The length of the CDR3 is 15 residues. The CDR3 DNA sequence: TGTGCCAGCAGTTTATCGGCCTGGGCGAACACTGAAGCTTTCTTT. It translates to CASSLSAWANTEAFF.

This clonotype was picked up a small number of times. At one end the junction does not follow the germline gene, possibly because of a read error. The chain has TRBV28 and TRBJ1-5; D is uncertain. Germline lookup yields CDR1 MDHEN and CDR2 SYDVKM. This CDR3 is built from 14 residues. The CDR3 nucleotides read TGTGCCTGCAGTTTTGGGAGGAGAAATCAGCCCCAGCATTTT. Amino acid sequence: CACSFGRRNQPQHF. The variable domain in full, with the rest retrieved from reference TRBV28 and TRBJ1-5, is DVKVTQSSRYLVKRTGEKVFLECVQDMDHENMFWYRQDPGLGLRLIYFSYDVKMKEKGDIPEGYSVSREKKERFSLILESASTNQTSMYLCACSFGRRNQPQHFGDGTRLSIL.

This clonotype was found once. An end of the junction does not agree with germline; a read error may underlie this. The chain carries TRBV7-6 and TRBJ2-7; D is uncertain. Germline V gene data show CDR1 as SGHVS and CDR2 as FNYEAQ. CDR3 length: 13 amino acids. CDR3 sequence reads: CAGSPHSSYEQYF. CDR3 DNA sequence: TGTGCCGGCAGCCCACACTCCTCCTACGAGCAGTACTTC.

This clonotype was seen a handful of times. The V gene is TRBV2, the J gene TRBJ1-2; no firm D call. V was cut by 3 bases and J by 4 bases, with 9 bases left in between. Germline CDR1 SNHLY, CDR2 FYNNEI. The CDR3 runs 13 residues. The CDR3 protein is CASSDWPTYGYTF. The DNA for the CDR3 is TGTGCCAGCAGTGACTGGCCGACCTATGGCTACACCTTC.

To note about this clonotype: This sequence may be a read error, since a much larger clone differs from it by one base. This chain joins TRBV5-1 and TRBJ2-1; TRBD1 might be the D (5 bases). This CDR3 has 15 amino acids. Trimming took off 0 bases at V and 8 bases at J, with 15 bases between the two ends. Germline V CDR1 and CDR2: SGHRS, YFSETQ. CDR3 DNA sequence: TGCGCCAGCAGCTTGGCCGCAGGGTTCGTGTATGAGCAGTTCTTC. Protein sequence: CASSLAAGFVYEQFF.

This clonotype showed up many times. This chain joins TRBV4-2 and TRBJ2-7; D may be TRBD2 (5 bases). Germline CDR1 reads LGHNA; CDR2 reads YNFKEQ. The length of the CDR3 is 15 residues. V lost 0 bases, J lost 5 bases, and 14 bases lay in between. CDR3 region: CASSQEGQPGDEQYF. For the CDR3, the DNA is TGTGCCAGCAGCCAAGAAGGGCAGCCCGGGGACGAGCAGTACTTC.

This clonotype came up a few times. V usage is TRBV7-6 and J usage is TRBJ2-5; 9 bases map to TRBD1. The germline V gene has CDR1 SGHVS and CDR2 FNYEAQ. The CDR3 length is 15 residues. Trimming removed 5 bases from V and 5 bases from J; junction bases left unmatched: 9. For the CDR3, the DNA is TGTGCCAGCAGCCCCAGGACAGGGGCTGGGGAGACCCAGTACTTC. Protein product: CASSPRTGAGETQYF.

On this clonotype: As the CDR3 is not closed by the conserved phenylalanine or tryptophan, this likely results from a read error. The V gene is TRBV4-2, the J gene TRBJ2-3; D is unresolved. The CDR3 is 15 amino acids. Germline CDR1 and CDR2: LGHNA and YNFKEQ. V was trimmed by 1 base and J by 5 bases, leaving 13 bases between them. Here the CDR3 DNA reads TGTGCCAGCAGCCAAGTTAGGGAACAGCTAGATACGCAGTATTCT. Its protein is CASSQVREQLDTQYS.

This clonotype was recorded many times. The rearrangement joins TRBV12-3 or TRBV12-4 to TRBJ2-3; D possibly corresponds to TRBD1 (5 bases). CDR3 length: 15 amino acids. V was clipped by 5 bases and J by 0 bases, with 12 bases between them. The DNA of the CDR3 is TGTGCCAGCAGTCCCAGGGTCTCTAGCACAGATACGCAGTATTTT. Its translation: CASSPRVSSTDTQYF.

The CDR3 is CASSLGDTYNQPQHF. DNA of the CDR3: TGTGCCAGCAGCTTGGGGGACACCTATAATCAGCCCCAGCATTTT. This chain connects TRBV5-6 to TRBJ1-5; maybe TRBD1 (6 bases). In germline, CDR1 is SGHDT, CDR2 YYEEEE. The CDR3 extends over 15 amino acids. V lost 0 bases and J 4 bases, leaving 11 bases between the germline ends.

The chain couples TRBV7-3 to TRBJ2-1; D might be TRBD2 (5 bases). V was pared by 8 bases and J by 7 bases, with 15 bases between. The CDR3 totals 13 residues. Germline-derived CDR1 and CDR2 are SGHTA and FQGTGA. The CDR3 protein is CASAPGMVNEQFF. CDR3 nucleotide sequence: TGTGCCAGCGCCCCGGGGATGGTGAATGAGCAGTTCTTC.

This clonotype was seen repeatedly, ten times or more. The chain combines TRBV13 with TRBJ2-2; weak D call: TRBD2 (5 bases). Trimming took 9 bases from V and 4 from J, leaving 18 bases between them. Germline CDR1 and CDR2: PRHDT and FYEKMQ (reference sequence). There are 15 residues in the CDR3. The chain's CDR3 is CASCKKGVVTGELFF. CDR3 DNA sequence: TGTGCCAGTTGTAAAAAGGGAGTTGTCACCGGGGAGCTGTTTTTT.

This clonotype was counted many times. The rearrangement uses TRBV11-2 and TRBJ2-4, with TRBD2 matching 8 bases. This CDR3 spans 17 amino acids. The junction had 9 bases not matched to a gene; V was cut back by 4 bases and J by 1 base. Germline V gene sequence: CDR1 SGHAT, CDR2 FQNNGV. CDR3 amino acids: CASSSGLAWGAKNIQYF. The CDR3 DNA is TGTGCCAGCAGCTCAGGACTAGCATGGGGTGCCAAAAACATTCAGTACTTC.

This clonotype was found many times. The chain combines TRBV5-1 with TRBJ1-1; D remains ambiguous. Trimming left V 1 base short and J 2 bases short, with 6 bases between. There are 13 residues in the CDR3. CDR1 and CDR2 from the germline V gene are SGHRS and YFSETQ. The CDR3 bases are TGCGCCAGCAGCTTGACTGATAACACTGAAGCTTTCTTT. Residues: CASSLTDNTEAFF.

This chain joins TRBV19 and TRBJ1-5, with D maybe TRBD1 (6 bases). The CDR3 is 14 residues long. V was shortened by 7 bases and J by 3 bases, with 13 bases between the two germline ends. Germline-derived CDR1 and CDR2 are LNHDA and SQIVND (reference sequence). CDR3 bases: TGTGCCAGTAAATCGCCAGGGGACAATCAGCCCCAGCATTTT. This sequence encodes CASKSPGDNQPQHF. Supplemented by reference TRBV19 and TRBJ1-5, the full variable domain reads DGGITQSPKYLFRKEGQNVTLSCEQNLNHDAMYWYRQDPGQGLRLIYYSQIVNDFQKGDIAEGYSVSREKKESFPLTVTSAQKNPTAFYLCASKSPGDNQPQHFGDGTRLSIL.

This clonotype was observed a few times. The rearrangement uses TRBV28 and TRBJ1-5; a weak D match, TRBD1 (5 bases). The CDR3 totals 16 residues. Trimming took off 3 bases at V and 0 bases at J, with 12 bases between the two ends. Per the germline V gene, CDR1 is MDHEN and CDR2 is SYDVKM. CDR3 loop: CASSFIAGYSNQPQHF. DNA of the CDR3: TGTGCCAGCAGTTTTATCGCAGGGTATAGCAATCAGCCCCAGCATTTT.

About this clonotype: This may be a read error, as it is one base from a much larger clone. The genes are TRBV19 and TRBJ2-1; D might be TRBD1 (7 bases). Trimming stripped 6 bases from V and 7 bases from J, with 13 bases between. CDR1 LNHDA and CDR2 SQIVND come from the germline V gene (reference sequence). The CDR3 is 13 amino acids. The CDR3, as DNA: TGTGCCAGTAGACCCAGGGGGGTTAATGAGCAGTTCTTC. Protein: CASRPRGVNEQFF.

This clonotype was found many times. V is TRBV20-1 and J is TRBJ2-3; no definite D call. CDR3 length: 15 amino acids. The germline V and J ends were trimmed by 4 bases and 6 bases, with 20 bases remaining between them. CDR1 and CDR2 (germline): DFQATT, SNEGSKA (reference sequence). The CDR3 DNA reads TGCAGTGCTACCCCACAAGGGCGGTTGTCGGATACGCAGTATTTT. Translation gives CSATPQGRLSDTQYF.

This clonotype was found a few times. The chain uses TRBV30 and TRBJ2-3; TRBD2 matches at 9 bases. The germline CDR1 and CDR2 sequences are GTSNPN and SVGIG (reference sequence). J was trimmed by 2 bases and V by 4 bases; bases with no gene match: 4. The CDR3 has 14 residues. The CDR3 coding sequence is TGTGCCTGGAATTTAGCGGGAGCCACAGATACGCAGTATTTT. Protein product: CAWNLAGATDTQYF.

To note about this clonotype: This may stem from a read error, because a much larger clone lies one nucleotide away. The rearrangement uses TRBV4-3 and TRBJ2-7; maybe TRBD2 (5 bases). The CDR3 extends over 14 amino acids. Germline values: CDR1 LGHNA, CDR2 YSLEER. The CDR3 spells CASSHRGLAYGQYF. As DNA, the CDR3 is TGCGCCAGCAGCCATCGAGGACTTGCCTACGGGCAGTACTTC.

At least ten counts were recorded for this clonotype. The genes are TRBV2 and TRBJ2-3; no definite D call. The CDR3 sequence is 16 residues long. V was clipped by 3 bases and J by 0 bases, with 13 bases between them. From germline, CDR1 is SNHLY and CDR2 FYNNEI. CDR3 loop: CASSDGKTYSTDTQYF. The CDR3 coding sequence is TGTGCCAGCAGTGATGGAAAAACTTACAGCACAGATACGCAGTATTTT.

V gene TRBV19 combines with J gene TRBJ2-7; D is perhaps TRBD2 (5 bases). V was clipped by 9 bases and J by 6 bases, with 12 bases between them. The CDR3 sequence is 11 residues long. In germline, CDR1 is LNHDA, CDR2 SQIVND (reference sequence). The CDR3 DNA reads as TGTGCCAGCCAGTACGGGGTCGAGCAGTACTTC. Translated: CASQYGVEQYF. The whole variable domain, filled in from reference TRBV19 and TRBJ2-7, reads DGGITQSPKYLFRKEGQNVTLSCEQNLNHDAMYWYRQDPGQGLRLIYYSQIVNDFQKGDIAEGYSVSREKKESFPLTVTSAQKNPTAFYLCASQYGVEQYFGPGTRLTVT.

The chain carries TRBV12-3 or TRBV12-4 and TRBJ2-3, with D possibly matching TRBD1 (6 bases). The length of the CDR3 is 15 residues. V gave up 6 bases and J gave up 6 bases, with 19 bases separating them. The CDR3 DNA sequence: TGTGCCAGCAGGCCATGGGGGCGCAAGGGGGATACGCAGTATTTT. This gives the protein CASRPWGRKGDTQYF.

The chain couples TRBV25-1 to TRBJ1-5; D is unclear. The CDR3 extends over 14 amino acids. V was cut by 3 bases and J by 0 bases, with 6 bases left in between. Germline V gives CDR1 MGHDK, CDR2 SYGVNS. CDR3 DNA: TGTGCCAGCAGTGAGATGGGTAGCAATCAGCCCCAGCATTTT. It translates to CASSEMGSNQPQHF.

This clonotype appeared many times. CDR3 region: CASTEMGDTGELFF. DNA for the CDR3: TGTGCCAGCACCGAGATGGGGGACACCGGGGAGCTGTTTTTT. The chain joins TRBV9 to TRBJ2-2; D is tentatively TRBD1 or TRBD2 (5 bases each). Trimming took 6 bases from V and 3 from J, leaving 12 bases between them. The germline V gene encodes CDR1 SGDLS and CDR2 YYNGEE. The CDR3 consists of 14 residues.

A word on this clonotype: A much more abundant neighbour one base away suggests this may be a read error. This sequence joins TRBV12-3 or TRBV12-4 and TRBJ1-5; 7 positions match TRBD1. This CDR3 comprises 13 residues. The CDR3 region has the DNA TGTGCCAGCAGTGCAGGGGGTGGTCAGCCCCAGCGTTTT. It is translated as CASSAGGGQPQRF.